This T cell receptor beta chain was identified in a study of shared clonotypes between healthy human individuals. General study findings and limits: Clonotype sharing among the donors was expected to vary with sequencing depth. The small donor group covered limited genetic and exposure diversity.

TCRdb keeps only in-frame clones here, not all; method: immunoSEQ multiplex PCR. The data contain 520,000 or so clones, about four fifths of them singletons. CDR1 and CDR2 (germline): MNHNS, SASEGT. The CDR3 consists of 12 residues. V gave up 3 bases and J gave up 15 bases, with 15 bases separating them. On this clone itself: Antigen: not known.

The unsorted samples had around 88 million PBMCs used for genomic DNA. The rearrangement joins TRBV6-1 to TRBJ2-1; D is undetermined. Material: PBMCs. This clonotype was obtained from a woman in her forties in good health. Some clones in this sample may be carry-over from other donors' samples. The CDR3 nucleotides are TGTGCCAGCAGTGATGGCGCTCGAGAGTCGTTCTTC. Translating it yields CASSDGARESFF.